The 10 T cell receptor beta chains below were found in one sample sequenced in a study of T cells expressing NK-cell markers. TCRdb re-called the 5' RACE reads, yielding one record per CDR3 amino acid sequence without DNA. Across 150,000 or so distinct CDR3 sequences, the top ten clones capture roughly 20% of the sample. Sequenced material: blood T cells: a sorted CD56 or NKG2C T cell subset, CD4+ or CD8+ T cells, or bulk PBMC T cells (not recorded which). These receptors were taken from a woman aged 18-70 years in good health.

V is TRBV2 and J is TRBJ2-7. The CDR3 spans 14 residues. Germline V gene sequence: CDR1 SNHLY, CDR2 FYNNEI. CDR3 sequence: CASSQQTASYEQYF.

V is TRBV12-3 or TRBV12-4 and J is TRBJ2-3. The CDR3 is made up of 13 amino acids. CDR3 protein: CASRPWDGDTQYF.

The V and J genes are TRBV7-3 and TRBJ2-5; the TRBD1 assignment by TCRdb is unverifiable without DNA. Looked up from germline, CDR1 is SGHTA and CDR2 is FQGTGA. The CDR3 runs to 15 residues. The CDR3 spells CASSSGTGGPETQYF.

The gene calls are TRBV20-1 and TRBJ1-1; TCRdb gives TRBD1 as the D gene, but with no DNA this cannot be confirmed. This CDR3 region has 15 residues. Germline CDR1 reads DFQATT; CDR2 reads SNEGSKA (reference sequence). The CDR3 is CSAIRSGGANTEAFF.

The V gene is TRBV2, the J gene TRBJ2-7; TCRdb designates TRBD2, a call that cannot be tested without DNA. Germline V CDR1 and CDR2: SNHLY, FYNNEI. This CDR3 region has 16 residues. The CDR3 spells CASRARTSGRLGEQYF.

The chain couples TRBV7-2 to TRBJ2-7; TCRdb names TRBD1, which stays unverified in the absence of DNA. The CDR3 length is 15 residues. CDR1 is SGHTA and CDR2 is FQGNSA in the germline V gene. The CDR3 spells CASSLDRGRAYEQYF.

The chain has TRBV7-9 and TRBJ1-3; absent DNA, TCRdb's TRBD1 call cannot be checked. This CDR3 has 13 amino acids. The germline V gene encodes CDR1 SEHNR and CDR2 FQNEAQ (reference sequence). The CDR3 protein is CASIRDSGNTIYF.

This chain connects TRBV29-1 to TRBJ1-1; TCRdb selects TRBD1, and the lack of DNA leaves this call unchecked. The CDR3 is 11 residues long. Germline lookup yields CDR1 SQVTM and CDR2 ANQGSEA. This CDR3 is CSAGRDTEAFF.

This chain links TRBV29-1 with TRBJ1-1. The CDR3 length is 13 residues. Germline V CDR1 and CDR2: SQVTM, ANQGSEA. CDR3 sequence reads: CSAGQGSNTEAFF.

This sequence joins TRBV27 and TRBJ2-1; TCRdb lists TRBD2, though no DNA is available to test this call. Germline values: CDR1 MNHEY, CDR2 SMNVEV (reference sequence). The CDR3 consists of 16 residues. CDR3 sequence: CASSSPTTRRYNEQFF.